This T cell receptor beta chain stems from a study of STAT5B mutations in CD4+ large granular lymphocyte leukemia. Study observations and caveats: Patient CD4-sorted repertoires looked more clonal than healthy CD4+ repertoires, even without putative leukemic clones. No patients shared main leukemic clonotypes, though around 25% appeared at low frequency elsewhere. Data were not HLA-matched across samples.

Buffy coats from healthy blood donors served as controls. Data came from immunoSEQ multiplex PCR; TCRdb stores just in-frame clones and leaves some out. The table shows fewer than 50,000 clones, with approximately 83% occurring only once. Concerning this clone itself: No antigen is known for it.

CDR1 and CDR2 from the germline V gene are SNHLY and FYNNEI. After removal of 6 bases from V and 4 bases from J, the junction contained 8 bases not matched to a gene. This CDR3 has 14 amino acids. Input material: CD4+ T cells from blood buffy coats. This chain joins TRBV2 and TRBJ1-1; the match to TRBD1 covers 7 bases. The sequence was obtained from a human donor in good health. The CDR3 is CASRFTGEGTEAFF. CDR3 nucleotide sequence: TGTGCCAGCAGATTCACAGGGGAGGGCACTGAAGCTTTCTTT.